A single sample is the source of the 27 T cell receptor beta chains below, sequenced in a study of spatial heterogeneity in lung cancer. Time point described: sample taken at primary tumor resection. Unsorted whole RNA from tumor, nontumor lung or frozen PBMC underwent sequencing. MiXCR, run by TCRdb on the 5' RACE reads, gives a single entry per CDR3 protein. The data hold tens of thousands of distinct CDR3 sequences, with 7.5% to 8.5% observed a single time. This specimen consisted of PBMCs, obtained at surgery. These receptors all stem from a female donor with early-stage non-small cell lung cancer.

This clonotype occurred many times. The chain is built from TRBV6-5 and TRBJ1-2; D uncertain. There are 14 residues in the CDR3. In germline, CDR1 is MNHEY, CDR2 SVGAGI. V gave up 0 bases and J gave up 6 bases, with 11 bases separating them. CDR3 nucleotide sequence: TGTGCCAGCAGTTACTCGAGCGCCGCGAATGGCTACACCTTC. Protein: CASSYSSAANGYTF.

CDR3 sequence reads: CATLGPGNQPQHF. CDR3 bases: TGTGCCACCCTAGGCCCAGGGAATCAGCCCCAGCATTTT. The genes are TRBV28 and TRBJ1-5; possible D gene TRBD1, 5 bases. Germline V lookup: CDR1 MDHEN, CDR2 SYDVKM. V was clipped by 10 bases and J by 4 bases, with 14 bases between them. The CDR3 is made up of 13 amino acids.

This clonotype was seen at least ten times. The chain joins TRBV12-3 or TRBV12-4 to TRBJ2-5; 8 positions match TRBD2. J was trimmed by 1 base and V by 7 bases; bases with no gene match: 5. This CDR3 comprises 14 residues. The CDR3 loop reads CASKVAGPQETQYF. The CDR3 DNA reads TGTGCCAGCAAGGTAGCGGGACCCCAAGAGACCCAGTACTTC.

This clonotype was observed many times. The chain carries TRBV28 and TRBJ2-2; weak D call: TRBD1 (5 bases). The CDR3 covers 11 residues. The germline V gene has CDR1 MDHEN and CDR2 SYDVKM. Trimming left V 6 bases short and J 7 bases short, with 6 bases between. This CDR3 reads CASRQGGELFF. The CDR3 DNA sequence: TGTGCCAGCAGGCAGGGCGGGGAGCTGTTTTTT.

This clonotype was found many times. The rearrangement joins TRBV20-1 to TRBJ1-1; tentative D call: TRBD1 (5 bases). The CDR3 is 14 residues long. The V end lost 3 bases, the J end lost 2 bases, and 13 bases lay between the germline ends. Germline V gene sequence: CDR1 DFQATT, CDR2 SNEGSKA (reference sequence). CDR3 in DNA: TGCAGTGCTAGTGTTGTGGGGCGAAACACTGAAGCTTTCTTT. Its protein is CSASVVGRNTEAFF.

The chain carries TRBV6-6 and TRBJ2-7; 7 nucleotides match TRBD1. V gave up 6 bases and J gave up 1 base; unmatched junction bases: 12. The CDR3 has 16 residues. The V gene's germline CDR1 is MNHNY and CDR2 SVGAGI (reference sequence). CDR3 nucleotide sequence: TGTGCCAGCAGATGTCTCGACAGGGCTATGTCCTACGAGCAGTACGTC. Its protein product is CASRCLDRAMSYEQYV.

Remarks on this clonotype: A read error may be the cause here, since a much bigger clone is one base away. This chain links TRBV7-9 with TRBJ2-2; possibly TRBD1 or TRBD2 for D (5 bases each). Germline-derived CDR1 and CDR2 are SEHNR and FQNEAQ (reference sequence). The CDR3 consists of 15 residues. CDR3 sequence reads: CASSLLAGYTGELLF. The CDR3 DNA reads TGTGCCAGCAGCTTATTGGCAGGGTATACCGGGGAGCTGCTTTTT.

This clonotype has a handful of counts. The rearrangement joins TRBV7-2 to TRBJ1-1; no firm D call. The CDR3 length is 16 residues. Germline V gene lookup returns CDR1 SGHTA and CDR2 FQGNSA. V was pared by 0 bases and J by 5 bases, with 16 bases between. CDR3 protein: CASSLAEIGSGTEAFF. CDR3 nucleotides: TGTGCCAGCAGCTTAGCGGAGATAGGGTCAGGAACTGAAGCTTTCTTT.

This clonotype appeared a few times. The V gene is TRBV28, the J gene TRBJ1-5; D may be TRBD1 (6 bases). The CDR3 is 16 amino acids. Germline loops: CDR1 MDHEN, CDR2 SYDVKM. V lost 6 bases, J lost 1 base, and 16 bases lay in between. CDR3 bases: TGTGCCAGCAGAAAATCGGGGGGCGGGAGCAATCAGCCCCAGCATTTT. Translating it yields CASRKSGGGSNQPQHF.

The chain couples TRBV5-1 to TRBJ2-3; tentatively, D is TRBD2 (6 bases). Trimming pared 1 base from V and 7 bases from J, leaving 19 bases between. CDR3 length: 16 residues. The germline gives CDR1 SGHRS, CDR2 YFSETQ. CDR3 sequence: CASSLRGGNEQYTQYF. CDR3 bases: TGCGCCAGCAGCTTGCGAGGCGGGAACGAGCAATATACGCAGTATTTT.

This clonotype was counted once. Being one base from a much bigger clone, this may be a read error. The V and J genes are TRBV3-1 and TRBJ2-5, with D perhaps being TRBD1 or TRBD2 (5 bases each). This CDR3 is 17 amino acids long. Germline lookup yields CDR1 LGHDT and CDR2 YNNKEL (reference sequence). As DNA, the CDR3 is TGTGCCGGCAGCCAAGATGAAGGGACCGCAACCCAAGAGACCCAGTACTTC. Protein sequence: CAGSQDEGTATQETQYF.

V usage is TRBV3-1 and J usage is TRBJ1-1, with D hard to call. This CDR3 has 12 amino acids. CDR1 and CDR2 (germline): LGHDT, YNNKEL (reference sequence). V gave up 4 bases and J gave up 7 bases, with 10 bases separating them. The CDR3 nucleotides are TGTGCCAGCAGCCCCTCGCGGGGTGAAGCTTTCTTT. It encodes CASSPSRGEAFF.

The table lists this clonotype with many counts. This chain links TRBV6-1 with TRBJ1-5, with 7 bases fitting TRBD1. The CDR3 covers 15 residues. Looked up from germline, CDR1 is MNHNS and CDR2 is SASEGT. Trimming took 7 bases from V and 0 from J; bases not matched to a gene: 6. The CDR3 nucleotides are TGTGCCAGCATTAGGACAGGAGATAGCAATCAGCCCCAGCATTTT. Protein sequence: CASIRTGDSNQPQHF.

The table lists this clonotype with many counts. The CDR3 bases are TGTGCCATCAGTTCGGGAGATACGCAGTATTTT. Translated: CAISSGDTQYF. The rearrangement uses TRBV10-3 and TRBJ2-3; D is unclear. V was pared by 5 bases and J by 5 bases, with 5 bases between. The CDR3 has 11 residues. The germline V gene has CDR1 ENHRY and CDR2 SYGVKD.

This clonotype was found many times. CDR3 coding DNA: TGTGCCAGCAGCGGGGACAGGCGCCCCATCCCGTCCTATAATTCACCCCTCCACTTT. Its protein product is CASSGDRRPIPSYNSPLHF. The chain recombines TRBV5-6 with TRBJ1-6, with 8 bases fitting TRBD1. Germline loops: CDR1 SGHDT, CDR2 YYEEEE. Trimming removed 4 bases from V and 1 base from J; junction bases left unmatched: 13. CDR3 length: 19 residues.

The J gene is TRBJ2-4, the V gene TRBV6-2 or TRBV6-3; D is undetermined. Trimming took off 6 bases at V and 0 bases at J, with 6 bases between the two ends. The CDR3 length is 13 residues. Germline CDR1 is MNHEY and CDR2 is SVGEGT. As DNA, the CDR3 is TGTGCCAGCAGCTCGACAGCCAAAAACATTCAGTACTTC. Translated, it gives CASSSTAKNIQYF.

This clonotype came up a few times. The J gene is TRBJ1-1, the V gene TRBV4-1; D gene uncertain. The V gene lost 4 bases and the J gene lost 0 bases, with 12 bases spanning the gap. The CDR3 is 15 amino acids. Germline V CDR1 and CDR2: MGHRA, YSYEKL. For the CDR3, the DNA is TGCGCCAGCAGCCGAACGCTGGTATTGAACACTGAAGCTTTCTTT. Its translation is CASSRTLVLNTEAFF.

The chain joins TRBV19 to TRBJ2-1; no clear D gene. The CDR3 is 15 amino acids. V lost 3 bases and J lost 4, with 13 bases in between. Germline V gene data show CDR1 as LNHDA and CDR2 as SQIVND (reference sequence). CDR3 sequence (DNA): TGTGCCAGTAGTATTGGGCGGATTGGGTACAATGAGCAGTTCTTC. This encodes CASSIGRIGYNEQFF.

This clonotype has a count of ten or more. The chain employs TRBV28 and TRBJ2-3; TRBD2 aligns across 9 bases. The germline V gene has CDR1 MDHEN and CDR2 SYDVKM. The CDR3 contains 11 residues. Trimming removed 7 bases from V and 9 bases from J; junction bases left unmatched: 2. CDR3 in DNA: TGTGCCAGCAAAACTAGCGGGACGCAGTATTTT. It yields the protein CASKTSGTQYF.

This clonotype was picked up a small number of times. This chain links TRBV9 with TRBJ1-1; no clear D. The CDR3 is 14 residues long. V shed 6 bases and J shed 2 bases, with 14 bases lying between them. Germline V gives CDR1 SGDLS, CDR2 YYNGEE. The CDR3 DNA sequence: TGTGCCAGCACCCCTGGACGTACAAACACTGAAGCTTTCTTT. Protein: CASTPGRTNTEAFF. Based on the CDR3 plus reference TRBV9 and TRBJ1-1, the full variable domain is DSGVTQTPKHLITATGQRVTLRCSPRSGDLSVYWYQQSLDQGLQFLIQYYNGEERAKGNILERFSAQQFPDLHSELNLSSLELGDSALYFCASTPGRTNTEAFFGQGTRLTVV.

The J gene is TRBJ2-7, the V gene TRBV11-3; 7 nucleotides line up with TRBD1. Germline lookup yields CDR1 SGHNT and CDR2 YENEEA. The J segment lost 2 bases and the V segment lost 5 bases, leaving 9 bases of the junction unmatched. This CDR3 has 15 amino acids. The CDR3 spells CASSPKTGTAYEQYF. The CDR3 coding sequence is TGTGCCAGCAGCCCAAAGACAGGGACCGCCTACGAGCAGTACTTC.

CDR3 nucleotide sequence: TGCGCCAGCAGCCAAGAAAGCGGCCTCTTATACAATGAGCAGTTCTTC. As protein: CASSQESGLLYNEQFF. V is TRBV4-1 and J is TRBJ2-1; D may be TRBD2 (5 bases). This CDR3 contains 16 residues. The germline V gene has CDR1 MGHRA and CDR2 YSYEKL. Trimming removed 0 bases from V and 4 bases from J, with 13 bases in between.

Many counts were recorded for this clonotype. The chain joins TRBV5-5 to TRBJ1-1; a weak D match, TRBD1 (6 bases). CDR1 is SGHKS, CDR2 YYEKEE, per germline (reference sequence). The CDR3 consists of 15 residues. Trimming removed 1 base from V and 5 bases from J, with 15 bases in between. The CDR3 sequence: CASSLLSGVGTEAFF. The CDR3 nucleotides read TGTGCCAGCAGCTTGTTATCAGGGGTTGGGACTGAAGCTTTCTTT.

This clonotype was seen many times. The V and J genes are TRBV24-1 and TRBJ2-5; 7 bases are shared with TRBD2. The CDR3 is made up of 15 amino acids. V shed 4 bases and J 1 base; nucleotides not matched to a gene: 5. Germline assignment: CDR1 KGHDR and CDR2 SFDVKD. As DNA, the CDR3 is TGTGCCACCAGTGACGCGCGGGGGACCCAAGAGACCCAGTACTTC. The encoded protein is CATSDARGTQETQYF.

In this sample, this clonotype turned up many times. As DNA, the CDR3 is TGTGCCAGCAGCTTAGGACTAGCGGGGACGACCCAGTACTTC. It translates to CASSLGLAGTTQYF. The chain is built from TRBV7-9 and TRBJ2-5, with 11 bases matching TRBD2. Germline trimming cut 1 base from V and 7 bases from J; bases unmatched to any gene: 2. The CDR3 contains 14 residues. Germline V gene lookup returns CDR1 SEHNR and CDR2 FQNEAQ (reference sequence).

This clonotype was observed a few times. The chain is built from TRBV25-1 and TRBJ2-7; D is unresolved. The CDR3 consists of 12 residues. V lost 5 bases, J lost 2 bases, and 7 bases lay in between. Germline CDR1 is MGHDK and CDR2 is SYGVNS. CDR3 amino acids: CASSSGPYEQYF. In DNA form, the CDR3 reads TGTGCCAGCAGTTCAGGACCCTACGAGCAGTACTTC.

This clonotype was counted many times. Written as DNA, the CDR3 is TGTGCCAGCAGCTTACACCCGGGACTAGCGGGAGAGGTAAATGAGCAGTTCTTC. Translating it yields CASSLHPGLAGEVNEQFF. V usage is TRBV7-3 and J usage is TRBJ2-1; 14 bases are shared with TRBD2. The CDR3 covers 18 residues. Trimming cost V 2 bases and J 7 bases; bases outside gene matches: 10. Germline V gene lookup returns CDR1 SGHTA and CDR2 FQGTGA.